This TCR beta chain was captured by sequencing in a study of regulatory T cells in long-lasting Graves disease. In the study overall: Newly diagnosed Graves' patients took antithyroid drugs under 3 months.

This clonotype has just one count. What it recognizes is unknown. The study, taken as a whole, reports: Samples came from peripheral blood alone, without thyroid tissue.

Trimming took 6 bases from V and 7 from J; bases not matched to a gene: 13. The germline gives CDR1 MNHEY, CDR2 SVGEGT. This CDR3 is built from 18 residues. Combining iRepertoire HTBI primers with Arm-PCR of CDR3 regions, the authors built TCR beta libraries. In TCRdb, the multiplex PCR reads were re-called with MiXCR into one record per CDR3 protein. Altogether 350,000 to 550,000 distinct CDR3 sequences are present, about 15% being singletons, with the ten largest covering around a quarter. The time point here: newly diagnosed GD, antithyroid drugs for less than 3 months. PBMC RNA served as the TCR library source. In addition, the sample was reused for a study of T cells in Graves' hyperthyroidism and ophthalmopathy. That investigation notes: Patients between 18 and 65 years old had hyperthyroidism, newly diagnosed and lasting under 2 months. Researchers report that a 13 V-J model separated ophthalmopathy from stable hyperthyroidism.

This TCR came from a woman aged 18-29 years with Graves disease. Here the sequenced sample was peripheral blood mononuclear cells (PBMCs), taken at new diagnosis, from a patient treated with antithyroid drugs. The chain joins TRBV6-2 or TRBV6-3 to TRBJ2-2, with TRBD2 matching 14 bases. CDR3 nucleotide sequence: TGTGCCAGCAGATTCCCGACTAGCGGGAGGGCCTCTATCGGGGAGCTGTTTTTT. As protein: CASRFPTSGRASIGELFF.